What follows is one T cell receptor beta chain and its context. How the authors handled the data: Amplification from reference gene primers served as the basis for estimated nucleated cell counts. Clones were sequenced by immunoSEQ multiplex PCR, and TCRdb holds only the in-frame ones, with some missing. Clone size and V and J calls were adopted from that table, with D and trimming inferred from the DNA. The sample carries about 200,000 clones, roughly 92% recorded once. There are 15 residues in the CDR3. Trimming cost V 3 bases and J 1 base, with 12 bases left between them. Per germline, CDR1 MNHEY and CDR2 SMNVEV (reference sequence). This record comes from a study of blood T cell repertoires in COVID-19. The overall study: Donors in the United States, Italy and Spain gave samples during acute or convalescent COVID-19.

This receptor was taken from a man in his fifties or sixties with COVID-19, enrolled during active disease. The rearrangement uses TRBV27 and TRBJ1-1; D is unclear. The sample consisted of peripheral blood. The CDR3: CASSFRGSANTEAFF. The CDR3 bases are TGTGCCAGCAGTTTTCGAGGGTCAGCGAACACTGAAGCTTTCTTT.